This T cell receptor (beta chain) comes out of a study of blood T cell repertoires in COVID-19. As for the study in general: Material from acute and convalescent COVID-19 was sourced from the United States, Italy and Spain. Sample material is recorded as cDNA or gDNA derived from T cells, B-cell-depleted T cells, or PBMCs.

In the original workflow: Using reference gene primer amplification, nucleated cell counts were estimated. Assay used: immunoSEQ multiplex PCR; TCRdb lists only in-frame clones, some missing. The V and J calls and clone size are taken from that table; D and trimming were inferred from the DNA. The sample lists over 150,000 clones; about nine tenths were seen once. CDR3 length: 17 residues. Germline assignment: CDR1 SGHDT and CDR2 YYEEEE. Trimming cost V 0 bases and J 4 bases; bases outside gene matches: 8. This clone was detected only once. The chain has TRBV5-6 and TRBJ1-2; the match to TRBD1 covers 11 bases. Sequencing was carried out using peripheral blood. This TCR was recovered from a woman aged 60-75 years who had recovered from COVID-19. The CDR3 is CASSLAGQGALGYGYTF. The DNA for the CDR3 is TGTGCCAGCAGCTTGGCCGGACAGGGGGCGCTCGGCTATGGCTACACCTTC.